The present entry profiles one TCR beta chain with its context. The target antigen is unknown. The data derive from a study of blood T cells in healthy people across ages. Regarding the study as a whole: Estimates of diversity drawn from one million T cells were considered underestimates.

Each sample used at least 6.5 million PBMCs. Extraction of total RNA produced a minimum of 5 micrograms from each sample. Losses at the gene ends were 2 bases for V and 4 bases for J; bases not matched to a gene: 5. This CDR3 region has 16 residues. Germline V CDR1 and CDR2: SGDLS, YYNGEE. The use of a sample-barcoded 5' primer and a J-beta primer mix characterized a second PCR of about 7 to 12 cycles. Each CDR3 protein is one row after TCRdb ran MiXCR on the 5' RACE reads. The sample has about 1.5 million distinct CDR3 sequences, approximately 39% seen once. The sample was blood. The TCR originated in a woman between 18 and 29 years old in good health. V is TRBV9 and J is TRBJ2-1; 11 nucleotides match TRBD2. The CDR3 nucleotides read TGTGCCAGCAGCGTTCCGGGACTAGCGGATTACAATGAGCAGTTCTTC. Translating gives CASSVPGLADYNEQFF.